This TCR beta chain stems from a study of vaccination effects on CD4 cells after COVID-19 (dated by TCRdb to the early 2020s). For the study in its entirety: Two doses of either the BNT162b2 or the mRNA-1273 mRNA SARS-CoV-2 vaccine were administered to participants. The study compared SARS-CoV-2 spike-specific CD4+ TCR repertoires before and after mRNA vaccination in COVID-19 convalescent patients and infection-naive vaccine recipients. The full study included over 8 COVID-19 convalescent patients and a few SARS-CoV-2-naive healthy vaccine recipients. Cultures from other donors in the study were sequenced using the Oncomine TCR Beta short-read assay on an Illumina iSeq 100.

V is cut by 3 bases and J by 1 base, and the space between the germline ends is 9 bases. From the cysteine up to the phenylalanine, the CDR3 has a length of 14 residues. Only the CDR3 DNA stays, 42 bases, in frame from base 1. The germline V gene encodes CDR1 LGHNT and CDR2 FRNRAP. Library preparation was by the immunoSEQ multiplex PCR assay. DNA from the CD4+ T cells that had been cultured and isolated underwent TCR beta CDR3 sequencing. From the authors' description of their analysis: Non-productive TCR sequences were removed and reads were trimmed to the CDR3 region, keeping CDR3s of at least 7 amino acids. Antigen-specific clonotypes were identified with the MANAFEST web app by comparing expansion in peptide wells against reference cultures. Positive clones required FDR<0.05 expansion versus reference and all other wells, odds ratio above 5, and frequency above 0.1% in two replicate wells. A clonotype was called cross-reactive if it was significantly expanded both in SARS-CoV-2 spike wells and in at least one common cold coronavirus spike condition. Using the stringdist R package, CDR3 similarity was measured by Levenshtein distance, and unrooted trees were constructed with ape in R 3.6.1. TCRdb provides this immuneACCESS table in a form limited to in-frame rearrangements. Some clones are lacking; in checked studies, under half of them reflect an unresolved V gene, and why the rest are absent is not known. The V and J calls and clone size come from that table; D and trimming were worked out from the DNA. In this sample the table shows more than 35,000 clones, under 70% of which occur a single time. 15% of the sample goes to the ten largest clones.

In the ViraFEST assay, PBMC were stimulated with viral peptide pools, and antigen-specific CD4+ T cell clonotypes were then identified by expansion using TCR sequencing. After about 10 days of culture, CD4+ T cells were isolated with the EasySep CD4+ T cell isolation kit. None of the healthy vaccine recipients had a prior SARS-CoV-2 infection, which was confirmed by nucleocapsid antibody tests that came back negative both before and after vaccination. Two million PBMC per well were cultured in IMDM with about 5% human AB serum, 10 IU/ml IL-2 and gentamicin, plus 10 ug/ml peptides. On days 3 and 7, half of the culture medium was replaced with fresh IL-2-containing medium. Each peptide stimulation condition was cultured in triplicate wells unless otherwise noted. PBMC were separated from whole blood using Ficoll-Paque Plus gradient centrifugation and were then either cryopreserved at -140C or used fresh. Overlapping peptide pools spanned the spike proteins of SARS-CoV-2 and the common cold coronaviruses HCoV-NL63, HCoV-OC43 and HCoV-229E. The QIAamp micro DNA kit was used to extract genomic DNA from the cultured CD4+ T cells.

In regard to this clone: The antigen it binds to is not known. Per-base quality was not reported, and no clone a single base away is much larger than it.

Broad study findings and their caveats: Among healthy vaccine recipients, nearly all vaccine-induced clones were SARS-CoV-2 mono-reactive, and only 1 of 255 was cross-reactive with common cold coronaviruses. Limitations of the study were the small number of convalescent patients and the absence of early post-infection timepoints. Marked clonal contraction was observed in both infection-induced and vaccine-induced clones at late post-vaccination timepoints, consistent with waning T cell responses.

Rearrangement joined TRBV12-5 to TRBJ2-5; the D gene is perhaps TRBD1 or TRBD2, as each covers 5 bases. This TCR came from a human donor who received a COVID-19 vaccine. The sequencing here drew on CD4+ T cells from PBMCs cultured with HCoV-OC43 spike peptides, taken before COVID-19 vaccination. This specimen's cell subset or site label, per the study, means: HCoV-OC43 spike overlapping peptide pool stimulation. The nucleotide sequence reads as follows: TGTGCTAGTGGTTTATCAGGGACCCAAGAGACCCAGTACTTC. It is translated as CASGLSGTQETQYF.